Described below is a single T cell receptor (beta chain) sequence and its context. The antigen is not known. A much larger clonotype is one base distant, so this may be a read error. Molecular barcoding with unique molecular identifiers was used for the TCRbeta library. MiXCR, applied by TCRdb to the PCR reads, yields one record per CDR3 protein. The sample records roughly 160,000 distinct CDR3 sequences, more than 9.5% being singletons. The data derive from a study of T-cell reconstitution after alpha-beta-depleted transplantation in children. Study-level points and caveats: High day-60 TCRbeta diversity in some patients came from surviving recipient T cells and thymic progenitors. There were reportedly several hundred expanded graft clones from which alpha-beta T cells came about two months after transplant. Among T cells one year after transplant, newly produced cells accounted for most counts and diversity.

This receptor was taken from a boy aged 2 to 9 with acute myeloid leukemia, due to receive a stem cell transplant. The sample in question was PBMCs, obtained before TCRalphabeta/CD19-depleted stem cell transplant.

The CDR3: CASRAADRAVEQFF. For the CDR3, the DNA is TGTGCCAGCAGGGCTGCCGACAGGGCCGTAGAGCAGTTCTTC. The V gene is TRBV7-9, the J gene TRBJ2-1; 7 nucleotides match TRBD1. There are 14 residues in the CDR3. J gave up 10 bases and V 6 bases, and 12 bases lay outside the gene matches. Germline-derived CDR1 and CDR2 are SEHNR and FQNEAQ (reference sequence).